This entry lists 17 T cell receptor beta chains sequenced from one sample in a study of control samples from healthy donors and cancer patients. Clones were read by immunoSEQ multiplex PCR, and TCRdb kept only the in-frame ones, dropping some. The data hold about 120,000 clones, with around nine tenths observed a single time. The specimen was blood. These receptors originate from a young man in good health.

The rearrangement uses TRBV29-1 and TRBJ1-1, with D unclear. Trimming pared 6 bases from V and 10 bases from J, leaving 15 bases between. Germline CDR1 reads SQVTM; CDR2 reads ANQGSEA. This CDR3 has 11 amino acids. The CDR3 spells CSVHMGEGAFF. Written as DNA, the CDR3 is TGCAGCGTACACATGGGCGAGGGAGCTTTCTTT. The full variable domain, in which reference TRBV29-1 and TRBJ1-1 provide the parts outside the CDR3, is SAVISQKPSRDICQRGTSLTIQCQVDSQVTMMFWYRQQPGQSLTLIATANQGSEATYESGFVIDKFPISRPNLTFSTLTVSNMSPEDSSIYLCSVHMGEGAFFGQGTRLTVV.

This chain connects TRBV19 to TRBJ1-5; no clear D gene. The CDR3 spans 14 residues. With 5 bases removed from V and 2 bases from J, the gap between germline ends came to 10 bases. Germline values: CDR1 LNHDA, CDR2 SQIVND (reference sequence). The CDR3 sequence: CASSPVSGNQPQHF. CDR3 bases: TGTGCCAGTAGTCCCGTGAGCGGCAATCAGCCCCAGCATTTT. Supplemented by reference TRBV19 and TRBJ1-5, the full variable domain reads DGGITQSPKYLFRKEGQNVTLSCEQNLNHDAMYWYRQDPGQGLRLIYYSQIVNDFQKGDIAEGYSVSREKKESFPLTVTSAQKNPTAFYLCASSPVSGNQPQHFGDGTRLSIL.

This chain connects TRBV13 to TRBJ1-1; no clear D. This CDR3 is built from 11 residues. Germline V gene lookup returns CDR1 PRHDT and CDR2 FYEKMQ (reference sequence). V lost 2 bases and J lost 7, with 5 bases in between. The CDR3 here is CASSLRGEAFF. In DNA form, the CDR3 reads TGTGCCAGCAGCTTACGGGGTGAAGCTTTCTTT.

The CDR3, as DNA: TGTGCCAGCTCAAGGGACAGAGATACGCAGTATTTT. The encoded protein is CASSRDRDTQYF. V is TRBV18 and J is TRBJ2-3; 7 bases agree with TRBD1. The CDR3 has 12 amino acids. V trimming: 5 bases; J trimming: 5 bases; junction bases outside the gene matches: 1. Germline CDR1 reads KGHSH; CDR2 reads LQKENI.

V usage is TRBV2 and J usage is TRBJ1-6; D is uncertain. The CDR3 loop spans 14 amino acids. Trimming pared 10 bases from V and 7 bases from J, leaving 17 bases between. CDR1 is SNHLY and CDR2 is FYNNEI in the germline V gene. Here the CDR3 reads CATLGLIVNSPLHF. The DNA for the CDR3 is TGTGCCACTCTCGGACTGATCGTAAATTCACCCCTCCACTTT.

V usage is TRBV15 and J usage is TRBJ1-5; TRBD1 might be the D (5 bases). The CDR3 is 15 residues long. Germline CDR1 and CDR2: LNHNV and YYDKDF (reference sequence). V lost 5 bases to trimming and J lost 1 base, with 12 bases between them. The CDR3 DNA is TGTGCCACCAGCGTAACCGGGGGGAGCAATCAGCCCCAGCATTTT. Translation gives CATSVTGGSNQPQHF.

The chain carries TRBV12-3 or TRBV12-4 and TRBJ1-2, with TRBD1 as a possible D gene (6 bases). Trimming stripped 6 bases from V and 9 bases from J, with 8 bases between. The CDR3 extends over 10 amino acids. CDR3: CASRGDSYTF. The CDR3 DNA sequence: TGTGCCAGCAGAGGGGACAGCTACACCTTC.

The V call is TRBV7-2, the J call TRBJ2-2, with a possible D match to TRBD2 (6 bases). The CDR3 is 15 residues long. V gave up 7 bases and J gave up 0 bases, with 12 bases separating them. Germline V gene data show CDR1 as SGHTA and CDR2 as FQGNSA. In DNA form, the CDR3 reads TGTGCCAGCAAGGCGGGAAGGGCGAACACCGGGGAGCTGTTTTTT. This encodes CASKAGRANTGELFF. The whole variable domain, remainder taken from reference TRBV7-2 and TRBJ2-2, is GAGVSQSPSNKVTEKGKDVELRCDPISGHTALYWYRQSLGQGLEFLIYFQGNSAPDKSGLPSDRFSAERTGGSVSTLTIQRTQQEDSAVYLCASKAGRANTGELFFGEGSRLTVL.

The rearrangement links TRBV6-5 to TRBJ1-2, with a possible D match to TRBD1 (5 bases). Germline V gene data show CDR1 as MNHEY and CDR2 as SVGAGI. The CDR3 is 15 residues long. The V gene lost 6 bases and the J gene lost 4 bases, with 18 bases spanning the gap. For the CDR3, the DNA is TGTGCCAGCAGGCAAAGTCAGGGCAGCTTCTATGGCTACACCTTC. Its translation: CASRQSQGSFYGYTF.

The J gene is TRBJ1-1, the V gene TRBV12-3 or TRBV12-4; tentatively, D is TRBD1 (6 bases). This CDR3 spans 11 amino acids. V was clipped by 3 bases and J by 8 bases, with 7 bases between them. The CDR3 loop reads CASSFRGEAFF. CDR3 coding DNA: TGTGCCAGCAGTTTCAGGGGCGAAGCTTTCTTT.

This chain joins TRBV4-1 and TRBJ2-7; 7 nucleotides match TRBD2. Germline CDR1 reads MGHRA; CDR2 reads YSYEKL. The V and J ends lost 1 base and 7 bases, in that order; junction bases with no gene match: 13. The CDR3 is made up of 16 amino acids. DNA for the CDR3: TGCGCCAGCAGCCAAGCGGAGGGAGGGTACCCTAAGGAGCAGTACTTC. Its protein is CASSQAEGGYPKEQYF.

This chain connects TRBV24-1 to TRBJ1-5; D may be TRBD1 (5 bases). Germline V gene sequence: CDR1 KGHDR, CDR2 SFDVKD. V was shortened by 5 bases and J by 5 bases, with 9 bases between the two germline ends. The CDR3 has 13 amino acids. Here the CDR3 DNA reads TGTGCCACCAGTGTGGCGGGGCATCAGCCCCAGCATTTT. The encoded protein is CATSVAGHQPQHF.

CDR3 sequence: CATSLDYRTMNTEAFF. The CDR3 nucleotides read TGTGCCACCAGTCTAGACTACAGGACCATGAACACTGAAGCTTTCTTT. The chain combines TRBV15 with TRBJ1-1; possible D gene TRBD1, 5 bases. Deletions cut 6 bases from V and 0 bases from J, with 17 bases between. The V gene's germline CDR1 is LNHNV and CDR2 YYDKDF (reference sequence). This CDR3 comprises 16 residues.

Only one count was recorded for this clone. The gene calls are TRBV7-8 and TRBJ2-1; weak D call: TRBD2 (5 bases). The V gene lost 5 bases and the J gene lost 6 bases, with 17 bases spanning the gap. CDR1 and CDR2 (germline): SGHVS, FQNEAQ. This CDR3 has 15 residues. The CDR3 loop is CASSVEGAFANEQFF. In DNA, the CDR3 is TGTGCCAGCAGCGTCGAGGGAGCCTTCGCCAATGAGCAGTTCTTC.

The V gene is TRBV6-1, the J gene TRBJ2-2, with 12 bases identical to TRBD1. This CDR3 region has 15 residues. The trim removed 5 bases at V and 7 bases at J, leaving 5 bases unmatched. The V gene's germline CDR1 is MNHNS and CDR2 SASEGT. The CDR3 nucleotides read TGTGCCAGCAGTCTCGGGACAGGGGGCGTCGGGGAGCTGTTTTTT. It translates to CASSLGTGGVGELFF.

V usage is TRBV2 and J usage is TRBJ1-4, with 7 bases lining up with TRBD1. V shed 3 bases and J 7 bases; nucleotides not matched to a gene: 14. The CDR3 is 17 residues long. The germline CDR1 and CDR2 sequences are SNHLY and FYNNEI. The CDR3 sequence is CASSDGAGGSFGEKLFF. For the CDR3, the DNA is TGTGCCAGCAGTGATGGGGCAGGGGGAAGTTTCGGTGAAAAACTGTTTTTT.

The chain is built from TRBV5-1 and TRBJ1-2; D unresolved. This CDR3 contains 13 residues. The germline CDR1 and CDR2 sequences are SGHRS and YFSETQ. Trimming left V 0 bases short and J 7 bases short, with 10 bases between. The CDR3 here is CASSLGDSSGYTF. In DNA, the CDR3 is TGCGCCAGCAGCTTGGGGGATTCGAGTGGCTACACCTTC.